The entry that follows covers one T cell receptor (beta chain) sequence. This clonotype was seen a few times. Its cognate antigen has yet to be identified. No base quality values were provided; no much bigger clone lies one nucleotide off. The germline V gene (reference sequence) gives CDR1 as DFQATT and CDR2 as SNEGSKA. Reading from cysteine to phenylalanine, the CDR3 counts 12 amino acids. Of all the DNA, just the CDR3 is kept, 36 bases in frame from base 1. Between the V and J ends, shortened by 2 bases and 1 base respectively, the junction contains 5 bases. The receptor library was made with 5' RACE. Sequencing was carried out with an Illumina HiSeq 2500. A second PCR of about 6 to 11 cycles was performed with a sample-barcoded 5' primer and a J-beta primer mix. A unique molecular identifier was introduced onto each TCR beta cDNA molecule by a template-switch 5' adaptor carrying 12 random nucleotides. Each sample yielded at least 2.5 million CDR3-containing paired-end reads. The Mint cDNA synthesis kit, primed by a TRBC-specific oligonucleotide, was used to synthesize first-strand cDNA from all RNA. All cDNA was treated with uracil-DNA glycosylase and then went through a first 18-cycle PCR with the universal primers M1SS and BC2_uni_R. Under the source paper's analysis protocol: Each sample was normalized by randomly selecting 1 million high-quality reads, each carrying a distinct molecular identifier. Instead of being binned into consensus sequences, reads that shared molecular identifiers were thrown out. MiTCR, set to a Q25 quality threshold and the strictest error-elimination algorithm, was used for CDR3 identification, clonotype clustering and error correction. Lower-bound total TCR beta diversity was estimated with a nonparametric unseen species model using Euler transformation. TCRdb's own reprocessing of the public reads used fastp at Q25 and MiXCR and kept productive beta chains. Each entry is one CDR3 protein sequence, shown with its most common DNA and genes. These V and J calls derive from TCRdb rather than the authors' analysis. Within this sample are hundreds of thousands of distinct CDR3 sequences, with around 43% of them counted one time only. The ten largest clonotypes hold about 30% of the sample.

The source of the sample is a study of blood T cells in healthy people across ages (dated by TCRdb to the mid-2010s). Concerning the study at large: In model experiments, template switching captured about one uniquely barcoded TCR beta cDNA molecule for every two T cells. Using deep sequencing normalized with unique cDNA molecular identifiers, the study measured how TCR beta repertoire diversity changes with age. The donors were divided into four age groups: young (average roughly 15 years), middle-aged (roughly 40), aged (about 61) and long-lived (around 87). To avoid experimental bias, donors of different ages were distributed randomly across sequencing lanes. For two donors (one aged 18 to 30 and one aged 80 or older), the study analyzed two additional independent replicas of 1 million unique cDNA reads from the same blood draw.

General conclusions and limits of the study: Because profiling used bulk unsorted PBMCs, naive and antigen-experienced compartments could not be compared conclusively. Because donor CMV infection status was unknown, age-related changes in expanded clonotypes were potentially confounded. A strong correlation was found between observed TCR beta diversity and the percentage of naive T cells measured by flow cytometry. Observed TCR beta diversity per million T cells fell roughly linearly with age, and a significant reduction was already apparent by age about 38. Compared with the aged group, the long-lived group had more naive CD4+ T cells, fewer expanded clones and increased TCR diversity, a pattern suggesting age selection. Estimates of total diversity from one million sequenced T cells were regarded as lower bounds and underestimates.

Donors were a few dozen systemically healthy Caucasian individuals from Russia aged 6 to 90 years. Each donor gave about 9.2 milliliters of peripheral blood, drawn into EDTA-treated Vacutainer tubes. Ficoll-Paque density-gradient centrifugation was used to isolate PBMCs, with at least 6.5 million per sample. Trizol reagent was used to extract total RNA from PBMCs, with at least 6 micrograms per sample. For every donor, an aliquot of PBMCs went through flow cytometry to measure the percentages of naive CD45RAhigh/CD27high T cells. This TCR was sampled from a man older than 75 in good health. The chain uses TRBV20-1 and TRBJ1-1, with the D gene not clear enough to name. Sample: blood. The nucleotides are TGCAGTGCTAGACGGGCGAACACTGAAGCTTTCTTT. Its protein is CSARRANTEAFF.